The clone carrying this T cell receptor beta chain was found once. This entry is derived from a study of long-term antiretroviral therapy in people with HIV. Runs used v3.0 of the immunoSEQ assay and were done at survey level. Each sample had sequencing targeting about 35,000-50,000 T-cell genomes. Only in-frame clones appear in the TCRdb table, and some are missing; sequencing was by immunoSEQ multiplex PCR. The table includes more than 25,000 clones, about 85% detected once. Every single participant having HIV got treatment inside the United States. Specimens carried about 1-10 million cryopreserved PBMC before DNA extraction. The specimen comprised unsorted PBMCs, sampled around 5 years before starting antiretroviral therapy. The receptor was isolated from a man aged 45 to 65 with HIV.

CDR3 region: CASSTPGGDEKLFF. Written as DNA, the CDR3 is TGTGCCAGCAGCACCCCAGGGGGGGACGAAAAACTGTTTTTT. V gene TRBV9 combines with J gene TRBJ1-4, with 7 bases fitting TRBD1. CDR1 SGDLS and CDR2 YYNGEE come from the germline V gene. With 4 bases clipped from V and 8 bases from J, the junction kept 8 bases outside the gene matches. This CDR3 region has 14 residues.